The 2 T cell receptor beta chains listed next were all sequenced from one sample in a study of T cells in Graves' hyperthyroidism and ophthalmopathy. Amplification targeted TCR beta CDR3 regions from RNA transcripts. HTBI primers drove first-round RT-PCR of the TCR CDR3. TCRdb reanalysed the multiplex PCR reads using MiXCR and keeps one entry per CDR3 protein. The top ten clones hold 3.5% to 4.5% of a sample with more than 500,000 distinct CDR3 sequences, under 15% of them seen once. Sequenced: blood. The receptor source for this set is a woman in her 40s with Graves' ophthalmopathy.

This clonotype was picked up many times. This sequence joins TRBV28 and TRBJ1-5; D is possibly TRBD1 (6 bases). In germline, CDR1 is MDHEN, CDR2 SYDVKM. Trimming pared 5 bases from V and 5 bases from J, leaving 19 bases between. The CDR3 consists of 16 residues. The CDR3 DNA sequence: TGTGCCAGCAGTCCAGGGGTGGCCAGGGAGGATCAGCCCCAGCATTTT. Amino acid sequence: CASSPGVAREDQPQHF. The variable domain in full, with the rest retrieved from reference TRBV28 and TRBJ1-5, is DVKVTQSSRYLVKRTGEKVFLECVQDMDHENMFWYRQDPGLGLRLIYFSYDVKMKEKGDIPEGYSVSREKKERFSLILESASTNQTSMYLCASSPGVAREDQPQHFGDGTRLSIL.

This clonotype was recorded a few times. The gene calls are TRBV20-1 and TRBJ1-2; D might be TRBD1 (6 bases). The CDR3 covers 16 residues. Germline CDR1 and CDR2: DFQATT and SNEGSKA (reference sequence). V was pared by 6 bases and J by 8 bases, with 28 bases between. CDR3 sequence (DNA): TGCAGTGCCACGAAAGATCCGGACAGCCGGGCTAAGGGCTACACCTTC. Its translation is CSATKDPDSRAKGYTF.